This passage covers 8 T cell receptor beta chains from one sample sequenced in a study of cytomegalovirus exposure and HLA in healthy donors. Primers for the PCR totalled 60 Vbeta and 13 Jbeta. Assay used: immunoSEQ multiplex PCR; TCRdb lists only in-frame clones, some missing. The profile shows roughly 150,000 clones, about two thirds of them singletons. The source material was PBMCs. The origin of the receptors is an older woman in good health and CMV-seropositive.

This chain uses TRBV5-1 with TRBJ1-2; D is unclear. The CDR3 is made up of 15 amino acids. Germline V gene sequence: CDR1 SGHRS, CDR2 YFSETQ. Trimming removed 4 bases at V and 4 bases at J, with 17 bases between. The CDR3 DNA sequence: TGCGCCAGCAGCCCGAGTGGAGACCCCTCCTATGGCTACACCTTC. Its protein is CASSPSGDPSYGYTF.

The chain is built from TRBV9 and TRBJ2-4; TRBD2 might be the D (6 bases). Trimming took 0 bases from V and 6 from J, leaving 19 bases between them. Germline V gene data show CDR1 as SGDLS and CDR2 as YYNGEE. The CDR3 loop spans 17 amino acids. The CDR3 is CASSVAGETVRGNIQYF. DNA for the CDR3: TGTGCCAGCAGCGTAGCGGGGGAAACGGTGCGAGGAAACATTCAGTACTTC.

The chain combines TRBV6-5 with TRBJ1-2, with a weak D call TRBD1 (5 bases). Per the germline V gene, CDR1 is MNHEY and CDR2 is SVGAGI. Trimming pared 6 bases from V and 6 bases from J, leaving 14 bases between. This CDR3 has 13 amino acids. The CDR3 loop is CASSHAQGNGYTF. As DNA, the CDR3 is TGTGCCAGCAGCCACGCCCAGGGAAATGGCTACACCTTC.

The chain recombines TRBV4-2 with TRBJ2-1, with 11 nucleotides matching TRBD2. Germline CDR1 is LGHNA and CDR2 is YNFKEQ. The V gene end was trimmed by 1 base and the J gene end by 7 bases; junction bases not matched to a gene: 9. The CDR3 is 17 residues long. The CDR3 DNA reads TGTGCCAGCAGCCAAGCCGGTAGCGGGAGGGCGAGGAATGAGCAGTTCTTC. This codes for CASSQAGSGRARNEQFF.

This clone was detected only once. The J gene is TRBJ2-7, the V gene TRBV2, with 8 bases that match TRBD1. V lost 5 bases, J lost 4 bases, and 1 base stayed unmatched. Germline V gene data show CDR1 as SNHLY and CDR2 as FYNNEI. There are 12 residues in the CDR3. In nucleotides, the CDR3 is TGTGCCAGCAGTAGGACAGGGTACGAGCAGTACTTC. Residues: CASSRTGYEQYF.

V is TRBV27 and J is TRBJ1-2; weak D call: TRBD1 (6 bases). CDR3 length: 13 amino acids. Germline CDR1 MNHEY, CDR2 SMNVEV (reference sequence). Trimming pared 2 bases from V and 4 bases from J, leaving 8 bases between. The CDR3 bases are TGTGCCAGCAGTTTAGACAGGTTCTATGGCTACACCTTC. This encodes CASSLDRFYGYTF.

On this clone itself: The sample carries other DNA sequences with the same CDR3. The CDR3 nucleotides are TGCGCCAGCAGCTTGGGACAGGGTTACAATGAGCAGTTCTTC. It encodes CASSLGQGYNEQFF. The chain is built from TRBV5-1 and TRBJ2-1; 7 bases are shared with TRBD1. CDR1 SGHRS and CDR2 YFSETQ come from the germline V gene. The CDR3 has 14 residues. After removal of 0 bases from V and 4 bases from J, the junction contained 1 base not matched to a gene.

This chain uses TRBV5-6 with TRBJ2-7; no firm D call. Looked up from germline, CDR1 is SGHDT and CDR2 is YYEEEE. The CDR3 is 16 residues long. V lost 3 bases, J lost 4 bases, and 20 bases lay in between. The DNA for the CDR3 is TGTGCCAGCAGCTCCCTTGGGCCTGGCGCCGGATACGAGCAGTACTTC. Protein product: CASSSLGPGAGYEQYF.